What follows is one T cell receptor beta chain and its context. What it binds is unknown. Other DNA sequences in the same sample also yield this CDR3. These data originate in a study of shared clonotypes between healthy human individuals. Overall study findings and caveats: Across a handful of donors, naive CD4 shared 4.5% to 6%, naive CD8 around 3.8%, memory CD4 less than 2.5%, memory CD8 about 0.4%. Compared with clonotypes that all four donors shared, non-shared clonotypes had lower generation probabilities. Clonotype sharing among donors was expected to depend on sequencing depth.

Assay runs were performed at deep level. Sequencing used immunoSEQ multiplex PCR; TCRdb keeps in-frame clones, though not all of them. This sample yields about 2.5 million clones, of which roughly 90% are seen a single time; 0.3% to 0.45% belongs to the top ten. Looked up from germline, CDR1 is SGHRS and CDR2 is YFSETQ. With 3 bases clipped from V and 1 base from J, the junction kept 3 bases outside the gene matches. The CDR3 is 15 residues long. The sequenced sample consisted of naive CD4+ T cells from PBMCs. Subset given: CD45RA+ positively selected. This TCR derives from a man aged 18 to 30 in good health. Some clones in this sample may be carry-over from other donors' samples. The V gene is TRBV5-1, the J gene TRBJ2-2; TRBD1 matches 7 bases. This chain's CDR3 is CASSSRTGNTGELFF. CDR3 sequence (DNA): TGCGCCAGCAGCTCCCGGACAGGGAACACCGGGGAGCTGTTTTTT.